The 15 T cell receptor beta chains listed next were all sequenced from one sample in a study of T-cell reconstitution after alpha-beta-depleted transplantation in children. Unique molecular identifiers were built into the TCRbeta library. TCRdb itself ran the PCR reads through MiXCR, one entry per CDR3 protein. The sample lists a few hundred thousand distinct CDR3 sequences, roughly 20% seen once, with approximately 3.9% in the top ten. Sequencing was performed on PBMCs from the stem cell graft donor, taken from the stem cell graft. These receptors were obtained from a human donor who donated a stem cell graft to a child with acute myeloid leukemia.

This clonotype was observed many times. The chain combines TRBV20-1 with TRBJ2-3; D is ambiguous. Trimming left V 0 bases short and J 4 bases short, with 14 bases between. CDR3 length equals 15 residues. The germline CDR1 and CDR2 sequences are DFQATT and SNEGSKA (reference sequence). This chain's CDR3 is CSARDLFQSADTQYF. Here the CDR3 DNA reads TGCAGTGCTAGAGATCTCTTCCAGTCCGCAGATACGCAGTATTTT.

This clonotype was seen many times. This chain's CDR3 is CASRLAGGTDTQYF. DNA for the CDR3: TGTGCCAGCAGGCTAGCGGGGGGCACAGATACGCAGTATTTT. The chain carries TRBV12-3 or TRBV12-4 and TRBJ2-3; 10 bases map to TRBD2. The CDR3 loop spans 14 amino acids. J was trimmed by 1 base and V by 6 bases; bases with no gene match: 1.

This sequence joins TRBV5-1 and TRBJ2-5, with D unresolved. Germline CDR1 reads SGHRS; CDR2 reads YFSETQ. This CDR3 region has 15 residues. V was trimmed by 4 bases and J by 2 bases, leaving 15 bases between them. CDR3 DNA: TGCGCCAGCAGCCCTAATTCAGGACGGCAAGAGACCCAGTACTTC. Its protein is CASSPNSGRQETQYF.

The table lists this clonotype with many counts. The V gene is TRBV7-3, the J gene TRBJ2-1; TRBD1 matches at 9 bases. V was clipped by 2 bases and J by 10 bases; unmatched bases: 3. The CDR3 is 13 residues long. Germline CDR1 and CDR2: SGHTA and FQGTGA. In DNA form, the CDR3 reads TGTGCCAGCAGCTTAGGACAGGGGAAGGAGCAGTTCTTC. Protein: CASSLGQGKEQFF.

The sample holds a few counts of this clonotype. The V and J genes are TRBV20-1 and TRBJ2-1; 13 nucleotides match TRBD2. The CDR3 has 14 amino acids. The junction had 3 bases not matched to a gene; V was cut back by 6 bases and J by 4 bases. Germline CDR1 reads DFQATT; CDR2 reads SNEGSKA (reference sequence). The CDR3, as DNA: TGCAGTGCCAGACTAGCGGGAGGATACAATGAGCAGTTCTTC. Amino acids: CSARLAGGYNEQFF.

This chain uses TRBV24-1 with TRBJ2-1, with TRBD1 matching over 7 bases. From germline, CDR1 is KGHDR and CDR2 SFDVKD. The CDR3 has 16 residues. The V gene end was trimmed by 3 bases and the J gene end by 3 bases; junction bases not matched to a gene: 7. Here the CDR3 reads CATSDRDSTLYNEQFF. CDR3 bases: TGTGCCACCAGTGATCGGGACAGCACCCTCTACAATGAGCAGTTCTTC.

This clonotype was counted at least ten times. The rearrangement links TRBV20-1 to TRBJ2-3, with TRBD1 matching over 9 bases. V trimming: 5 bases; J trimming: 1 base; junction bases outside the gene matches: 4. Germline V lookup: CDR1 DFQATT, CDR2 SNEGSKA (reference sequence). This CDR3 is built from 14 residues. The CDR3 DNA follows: TGCAGTGCTCTCCGGGACAGGGGCACAGATACGCAGTATTTT. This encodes CSALRDRGTDTQYF.

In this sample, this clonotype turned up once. DNA of the CDR3: TGCGCCAGCAGCCTAGGACCGGGCCCCACCGGGGAGCTGTTTTTT. This sequence encodes CASSLGPGPTGELFF. V usage is TRBV4-1 and J usage is TRBJ2-2; D is unclear. This CDR3 has 15 amino acids. Germline assignment: CDR1 MGHRA and CDR2 YSYEKL. With 4 bases removed from V and 4 bases from J, the gap between germline ends came to 13 bases.

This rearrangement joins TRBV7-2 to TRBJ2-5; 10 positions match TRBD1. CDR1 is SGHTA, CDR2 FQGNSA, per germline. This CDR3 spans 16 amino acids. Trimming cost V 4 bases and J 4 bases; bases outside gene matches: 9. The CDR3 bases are TGTGCCAGCAGCTCCACCGGTTGGACAGGGGGAGAGACCCAGTACTTC. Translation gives CASSSTGWTGGETQYF. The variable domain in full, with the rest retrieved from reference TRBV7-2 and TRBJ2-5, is GAGVSQSPSNKVTEKGKDVELRCDPISGHTALYWYRQSLGQGLEFLIYFQGNSAPDKSGLPSDRFSAERTGGSVSTLTIQRTQQEDSAVYLCASSSTGWTGGETQYFGPGTRLLVL.

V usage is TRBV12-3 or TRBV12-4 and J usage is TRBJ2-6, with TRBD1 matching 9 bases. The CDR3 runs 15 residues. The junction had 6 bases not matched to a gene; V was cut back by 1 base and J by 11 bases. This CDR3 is CASSLVGTGRYVLTF. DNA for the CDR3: TGTGCCAGCAGTTTAGTGGGGACAGGGCGATACGTCCTGACTTTC.

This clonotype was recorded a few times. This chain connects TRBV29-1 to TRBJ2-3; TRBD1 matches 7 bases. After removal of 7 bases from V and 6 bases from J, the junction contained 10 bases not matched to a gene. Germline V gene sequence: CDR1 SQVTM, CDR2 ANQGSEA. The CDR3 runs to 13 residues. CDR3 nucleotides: TGCAGCGCCGAGACAGGGAACGGGGATACGCAGTATTTT. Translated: CSAETGNGDTQYF.

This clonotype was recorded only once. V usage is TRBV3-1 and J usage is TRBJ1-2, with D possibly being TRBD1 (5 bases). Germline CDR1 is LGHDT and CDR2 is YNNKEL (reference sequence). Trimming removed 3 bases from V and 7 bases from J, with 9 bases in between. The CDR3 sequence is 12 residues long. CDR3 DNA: TGTGCCAGCAGCCAGGGGGAGAGTGGCTACACCTTC. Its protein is CASSQGESGYTF.

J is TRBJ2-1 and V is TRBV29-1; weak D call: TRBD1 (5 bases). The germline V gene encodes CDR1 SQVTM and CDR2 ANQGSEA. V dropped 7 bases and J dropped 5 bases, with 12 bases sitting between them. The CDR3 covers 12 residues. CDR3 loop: CSGGRSNNEQFF. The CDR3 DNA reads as TGCAGCGGGGGCAGGAGTAACAATGAGCAGTTCTTC.

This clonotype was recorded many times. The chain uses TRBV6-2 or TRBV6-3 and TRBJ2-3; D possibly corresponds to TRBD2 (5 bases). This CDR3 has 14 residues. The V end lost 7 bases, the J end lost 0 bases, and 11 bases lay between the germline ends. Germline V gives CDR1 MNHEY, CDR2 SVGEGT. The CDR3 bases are TGTGCCAGCACCGGAGGACTTAGCACAGATACGCAGTATTTT. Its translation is CASTGGLSTDTQYF.

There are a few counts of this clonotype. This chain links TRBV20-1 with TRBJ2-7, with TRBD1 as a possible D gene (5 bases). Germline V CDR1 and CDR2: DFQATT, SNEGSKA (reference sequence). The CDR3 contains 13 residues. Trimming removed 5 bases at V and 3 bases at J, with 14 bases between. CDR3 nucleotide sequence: TGCAGTGCTGCTGGACAAGATGTCTACGAGCAGTACTTC. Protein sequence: CSAAGQDVYEQYF.